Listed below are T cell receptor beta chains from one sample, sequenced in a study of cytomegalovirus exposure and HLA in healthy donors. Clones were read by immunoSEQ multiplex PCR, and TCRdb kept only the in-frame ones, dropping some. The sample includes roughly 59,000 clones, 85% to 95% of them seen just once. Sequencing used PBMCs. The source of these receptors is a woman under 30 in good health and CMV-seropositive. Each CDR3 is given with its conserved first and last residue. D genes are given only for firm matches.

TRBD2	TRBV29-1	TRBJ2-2	CSVAPDSGRASSGTGELFF
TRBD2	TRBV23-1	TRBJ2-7	CASSQSHRTSGTYEQYF
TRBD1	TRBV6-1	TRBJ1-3	CASSPGTVANTIYF
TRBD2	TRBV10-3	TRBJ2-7	CAIRRTSGLTPLGAEQYF
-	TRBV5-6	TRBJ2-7	CASSSQVYEQYF
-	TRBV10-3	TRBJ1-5	CAISDPGNQPQHF
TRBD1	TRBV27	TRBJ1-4	CASSPEPTGPTNEKLFF
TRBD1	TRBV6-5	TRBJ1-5	CASSSGGINQPQHF
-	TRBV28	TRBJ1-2	CATSRDTFNYGYTF
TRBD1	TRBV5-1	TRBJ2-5	CASSPGQGGETQYF
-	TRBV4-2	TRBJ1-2	CASSQIGDYGYTF
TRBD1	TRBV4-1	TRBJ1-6	CASSQDLFSQGAAVVPSPLHF
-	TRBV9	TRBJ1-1	CASSVVGRGNTEAFF
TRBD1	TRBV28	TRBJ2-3	CASSGISQGERWNTQYF
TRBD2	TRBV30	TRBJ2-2	CAWTSGANTGELFF
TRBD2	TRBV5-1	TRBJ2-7	CASSLVAGEWGEQYF
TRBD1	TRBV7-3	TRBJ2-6	CASSSAWGQGAPAGANVLTF
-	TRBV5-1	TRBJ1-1	CASGTGQNTEAFF